Listed below are T cell receptor beta chains from one sample, sequenced in a study of identical twins. TCRdb passed the 5' RACE reads through MiXCR, listing each CDR3 protein once. Of around 670,000 distinct CDR3 sequences in the sample, approximately 6.1% are singletons; the top ten hold 1.5% to 2%. Input material: naive T cells sorted from blood. The receptor set was obtained from a man younger than 35 in good health. CDR3s include the opening cysteine and the closing phenylalanine or tryptophan. The D gene is left open where the match is weak. Size values are once, few and many counts, or a class for expanded clones, and some rows have none.

j_gene: TRBJ2-2
v_gene: TRBV12-3/TRBV12-4
abundance: many
d_gene: -
CDR3nt: TGTGCCAGCAGCTACCTTCCCCGACAGGAGAACACCGGGGAGCTGTTTTTT
CDR3aa: CASSYLPRQENTGELFF

j_gene: TRBJ2-1
v_gene: TRBV24-1
abundance: few
d_gene: TRBD2
CDR3nt: TGTGCCACCAGTGAGACTAGCGGGAGTATCGATGAGCAGTTCTTC
CDR3aa: CATSETSGSIDEQFF

j_gene: TRBJ1-1
v_gene: TRBV5-1
abundance: many
d_gene: -
CDR3nt: TGCGCCAGCAGCTTGGAGGAGGGGTCCACTGAAGCTTTCTTT
CDR3aa: CASSLEEGSTEAFF

j_gene: TRBJ1-6
v_gene: TRBV5-1
abundance: many
d_gene: -
CDR3nt: TGCGCCAGCAGCTTGGATACCGCGGGGAACTCACCCCTCCACTTT
CDR3aa: CASSLDTAGNSPLHF

j_gene: TRBJ2-2
v_gene: TRBV5-1
abundance: few
d_gene: TRBD2
CDR3nt: TGCGCCAGCAGCGAGAGCGGGATTCGGATCGGGGAGCTGTTTTTT
CDR3aa: CASSESGIRIGELFF

j_gene: TRBJ2-7
v_gene: TRBV28
abundance: many
d_gene: TRBD1
CDR3nt: TGTGCCAGCAAACTACAGGGGACATACGAGCAGTACTTC
CDR3aa: CASKLQGTYEQYF

j_gene: TRBJ2-7
v_gene: TRBV20-1
abundance: many
d_gene: -
CDR3nt: TGCAGTGCCCCCCAAAATCCGGGGAACGAGCAGTACTTC
CDR3aa: CSAPQNPGNEQYF

j_gene: TRBJ2-3
v_gene: TRBV5-5
abundance: many
d_gene: -
CDR3nt: TGTGCCAGCAGCCTCACTGGGGGACCGCCAGATACGCAGTATTTT
CDR3aa: CASSLTGGPPDTQYF

j_gene: TRBJ1-4
v_gene: TRBV4-3
abundance: few
d_gene: -
CDR3nt: TGCGCCAGCAGCCAAGTGGTAGGGGTCGCTAGTGAAAAACTGTTTTTT
CDR3aa: CASSQVVGVASEKLFF

j_gene: TRBJ2-5
v_gene: TRBV12-3/TRBV12-4
abundance: many
d_gene: TRBD2
CDR3nt: TGTGCCAGCAGTTTTAGCGGGAGGGAAGAGACCCAGTACTTC
CDR3aa: CASSFSGREETQYF

j_gene: TRBJ2-2
v_gene: TRBV6-4
abundance: many
d_gene: TRBD2
CDR3nt: TGTGCCAGCAGTAGAAACTCAGGCTCAGCGGGATCCACCGGGGAGCTGTTTTTT
CDR3aa: CASSRNSGSAGSTGELFF

j_gene: TRBJ2-5
v_gene: TRBV10-3
abundance: few
d_gene: -
CDR3nt: TGTGCCACCTCAGGGCGCCAAGAGACCCAGTACTTC
CDR3aa: CATSGRQETQYF

j_gene: TRBJ1-1
v_gene: TRBV12-3/TRBV12-4
abundance: many
d_gene: -
CDR3nt: TGTGCCAGCAGTTTACGTCGCCGGGCGATTGGGACTGAAGCTTTCTTT
CDR3aa: CASSLRRRAIGTEAFF

j_gene: TRBJ2-1
v_gene: TRBV9
abundance: many
d_gene: TRBD2
CDR3nt: TGTGCCAGCAGCGTACGTGGGGGCGGGAGGTACAATGAGCAGTTCTTC
CDR3aa: CASSVRGGGRYNEQFF

j_gene: TRBJ1-4
v_gene: TRBV12-3/TRBV12-4
abundance: -
d_gene: -
CDR3nt: TGTGCCAGCAGTCCTGGTGGTGGTGGTGAAAAACTGTTTTTT
CDR3aa: CASSPGGGGEKLFF

j_gene: TRBJ2-3
v_gene: TRBV9
abundance: few
d_gene: TRBD2
CDR3nt: TGTGCCAGCAGCGAGGGGAAAGCGGGAGCATTCGATACGCAGTATTTT
CDR3aa: CASSEGKAGAFDTQYF

j_gene: TRBJ2-1
v_gene: TRBV12-3/TRBV12-4
abundance: many
d_gene: TRBD1
CDR3nt: TGTGCCAGCAGTTTCGGGACAGGGTATGAGCAGTTCTTC
CDR3aa: CASSFGTGYEQFF

j_gene: TRBJ2-7
v_gene: TRBV12-3/TRBV12-4
abundance: many
d_gene: TRBD2
CDR3nt: TGTGCCAGCAGTTTGGGGGGGTCTGGCGAGCAGTACTTC
CDR3aa: CASSLGGSGEQYF

j_gene: TRBJ2-2
v_gene: TRBV7-6
abundance: few
d_gene: TRBD1
CDR3nt: TGTGCCAGCAGCTTAGACCCCGGACAGGGTCCCGGGGAGCTGTTTTTT
CDR3aa: CASSLDPGQGPGELFF

j_gene: TRBJ2-7
v_gene: TRBV20-1
abundance: many
d_gene: -
CDR3nt: TGCAGTGCTAGAGGTCCCCGCGGGGGCCCCTACGAGCAGTACTTC
CDR3aa: CSARGPRGGPYEQYF

j_gene: TRBJ2-1
v_gene: TRBV7-9
abundance: many
d_gene: -
CDR3nt: TGTGCCAGCAGTCCCGTCCGGGGAAATGAGCAGTTCTTC
CDR3aa: CASSPVRGNEQFF

j_gene: TRBJ2-1
v_gene: TRBV5-1
abundance: many
d_gene: -
CDR3nt: TGCGCCAGCAGCTTAACCGGGACGGAGCAGTTCTTC
CDR3aa: CASSLTGTEQFF

j_gene: TRBJ1-3
v_gene: TRBV6-1
abundance: many
d_gene: TRBD1
CDR3nt: TGTGCCAGCAGTGAGACAGGGGGCTGGTCTGGAAACACCATATATTTT
CDR3aa: CASSETGGWSGNTIYF

j_gene: TRBJ2-3
v_gene: TRBV5-1
abundance: -
d_gene: -
CDR3nt: TGCGCCAGCAGCTTGGCCGGCGACGGCCGCACAGATACGCAGTATTTT
CDR3aa: CASSLAGDGRTDTQYF

j_gene: TRBJ2-7
v_gene: TRBV9
abundance: few
d_gene: -
CDR3nt: TGTGCCAGCAGCGTAGGACCGGGATACTCCTACGAGCAGTACTTC
CDR3aa: CASSVGPGYSYEQYF

j_gene: TRBJ2-1
v_gene: TRBV29-1
abundance: many
d_gene: TRBD1
CDR3nt: TGCAGCGTTGGGCCGGGACAGGGGGCTGACAATGAGCAGTTCTTC
CDR3aa: CSVGPGQGADNEQFF

j_gene: TRBJ2-7
v_gene: TRBV5-1
abundance: -
d_gene: TRBD2
CDR3nt: TGCGCCAGCAGCGAATCGACTAGCGGTCATGTCTCCTACGAGCAGTACTTC
CDR3aa: CASSESTSGHVSYEQYF

j_gene: TRBJ1-1
v_gene: TRBV29-1
abundance: many
d_gene: TRBD1
CDR3nt: TGCAGCGTTAAAGGACAGGCTCTAGGCACTGAAGCTTTCTTT
CDR3aa: CSVKGQALGTEAFF

j_gene: TRBJ2-3
v_gene: TRBV4-1
abundance: few
d_gene: -
CDR3nt: TGCGCCAGCAGCCAAGGGCTAAGGGATACGCAGTATTTT
CDR3aa: CASSQGLRDTQYF

j_gene: TRBJ2-3
v_gene: TRBV12-3/TRBV12-4
abundance: many
d_gene: -
CDR3nt: TGTGCCAGCAGTCTCTCCGGGTATACGCAGTATTTT
CDR3aa: CASSLSGYTQYF

j_gene: TRBJ2-2
v_gene: TRBV7-6
abundance: many
d_gene: TRBD2
CDR3nt: TGTGCCAGCAGCTCATCTACGGGACTAGCCAACCACGCCGGGGAGCTGTTTTTT
CDR3aa: CASSSSTGLANHAGELFF

j_gene: TRBJ1-1
v_gene: TRBV20-1
abundance: many
d_gene: -
CDR3nt: TGCAGTGCTAGAAATGGGGTGGGGGTTACTGAAGCTTTCTTT
CDR3aa: CSARNGVGVTEAFF

j_gene: TRBJ2-7
v_gene: TRBV9
abundance: few
d_gene: -
CDR3nt: TGTGCCAGCAGCGTAGGATCAGGGAGCATAAGACCCTACGAGCAGTACTTC
CDR3aa: CASSVGSGSIRPYEQYF

j_gene: TRBJ2-3
v_gene: TRBV28
abundance: -
d_gene: TRBD1
CDR3nt: TGTGCCAGCAGAAGAGACGACAGGGGGCTGGCGGATACGCAGTATTTT
CDR3aa: CASRRDDRGLADTQYF

j_gene: TRBJ2-5
v_gene: TRBV15
abundance: -
d_gene: -
CDR3nt: TGTGCCACCAGCAGAGATATTAGCGCGGGTGGCGGATCCGAAGAAGAGACCCAGTACTTC
CDR3aa: CATSRDISAGGGSEEETQYF

j_gene: TRBJ2-3
v_gene: TRBV5-5
abundance: many
d_gene: -
CDR3nt: TGTGCCAGCAGCTTTCAGGACCGCACAGATACGCAGTATTTT
CDR3aa: CASSFQDRTDTQYF

j_gene: TRBJ1-6
v_gene: TRBV20-1
abundance: few
d_gene: -
CDR3nt: TGCAGTGCTTGGGACGGAACTTCACCCCTCCACTTT
CDR3aa: CSAWDGTSPLHF

j_gene: TRBJ1-3
v_gene: TRBV29-1
abundance: -
d_gene: -
CDR3nt: TGCAGCGTTGGTTTGGGGAGCTCTGGAAACACCATATATTTT
CDR3aa: CSVGLGSSGNTIYF

j_gene: TRBJ1-5
v_gene: TRBV12-3/TRBV12-4
abundance: many
d_gene: -
CDR3nt: TGTGCCAGCAGTCGTAATGGGGGCAATCAGCCCCAGCATTTT
CDR3aa: CASSRNGGNQPQHF

j_gene: TRBJ1-1
v_gene: TRBV4-1
abundance: few
d_gene: -
CDR3nt: TGCGCCAGCAGCCAAGAGCTTGGGGAGGCTTTCTTT
CDR3aa: CASSQELGEAFF

j_gene: TRBJ2-7
v_gene: TRBV5-1
abundance: few
d_gene: TRBD1
CDR3nt: TGCGCCAGCAGCAAGTATCCGGGACAGAACTACGAGCAGTACTTC
CDR3aa: CASSKYPGQNYEQYF

j_gene: TRBJ2-5
v_gene: TRBV28
abundance: many
d_gene: TRBD1
CDR3nt: TGTGCCAGCAGTAATAGGACAGGGGTAATAATAGAGACCCAGTACTTC
CDR3aa: CASSNRTGVIIETQYF

j_gene: TRBJ2-3
v_gene: TRBV5-1
abundance: -
d_gene: -
CDR3nt: TGCGCCAGCAGCGCTCTGGGGGCCAGCACAGATACGCAGTATTTT
CDR3aa: CASSALGASTDTQYF

j_gene: TRBJ2-5
v_gene: TRBV27
abundance: -
d_gene: -
CDR3nt: TGTGCCAGCAGTTTTTGGGGAGAGACCCAGTACTTC
CDR3aa: CASSFWGETQYF

j_gene: TRBJ1-1
v_gene: TRBV6-5
abundance: few
d_gene: -
CDR3nt: TGTGCCAGCAGTTACAAGGTTGAAAGGGACCCTGAAGCTTTCTTT
CDR3aa: CASSYKVERDPEAFF

j_gene: TRBJ1-3
v_gene: TRBV12-3/TRBV12-4
abundance: many
d_gene: TRBD1
CDR3nt: TGTGCCAGCAGTCCGGGACAGGGGCGAAACACCATATATTTT
CDR3aa: CASSPGQGRNTIYF

j_gene: TRBJ2-1
v_gene: TRBV10-3
abundance: many
d_gene: TRBD1
CDR3nt: TGTGCCATCCGGGACAGGAGTTACAATGAGCAGTTCTTC
CDR3aa: CAIRDRSYNEQFF

j_gene: TRBJ2-1
v_gene: TRBV12-3/TRBV12-4
abundance: many
d_gene: -
CDR3nt: TGTGCCAGCAGTTCCCCCAAGTTCTTC
CDR3aa: CASSSPKFF

j_gene: TRBJ2-1
v_gene: TRBV25-1
abundance: -
d_gene: TRBD2
CDR3nt: TGTGCCAGCAGTGAGACTAGCGGGATAGTATATGAGCAGTTCTTC
CDR3aa: CASSETSGIVYEQFF

j_gene: TRBJ2-7
v_gene: TRBV7-2
abundance: -
d_gene: TRBD1
CDR3nt: TGTGCCAGCAGCTTAGCTTGGGGACAGGTTTTTCACGAGCAGTACTTC
CDR3aa: CASSLAWGQVFHEQYF

j_gene: TRBJ1-2
v_gene: TRBV9
abundance: many
d_gene: -
CDR3nt: TGTGCCAGCAGCGTAGACTCTAACTATGGCTACACCTTC
CDR3aa: CASSVDSNYGYTF

j_gene: TRBJ2-1
v_gene: TRBV6-4
abundance: many
d_gene: -
CDR3nt: TGTGCCAGCAGCCCCGGCAGCCGCTCCTACAATGAGCAGTTCTTC
CDR3aa: CASSPGSRSYNEQFF

j_gene: TRBJ2-2
v_gene: TRBV7-6
abundance: -
d_gene: -
CDR3nt: TGTGCCAGCAGCTTAGAAAATGGCAGGGTTTTTGCCGGGGAGCTGTTTTTT
CDR3aa: CASSLENGRVFAGELFF

j_gene: TRBJ2-1
v_gene: TRBV7-9
abundance: few
d_gene: -
CDR3nt: TGTGCCAGCAGCTTCCCGATCAGGGCCAATGAGCAGTTCTTC
CDR3aa: CASSFPIRANEQFF

j_gene: TRBJ2-1
v_gene: TRBV7-9
abundance: -
d_gene: TRBD1
CDR3nt: TGTGAATCCAGGGACAGCTCCTACAATGAGCAGTTCTTC
CDR3aa: CESRDSSYNEQFF

j_gene: TRBJ1-1
v_gene: TRBV5-6
abundance: many
d_gene: -
CDR3nt: TGTGCCAGCAGCTCCCGCCGGGCGAACACTGAAGCTTTCTTT
CDR3aa: CASSSRRANTEAFF

j_gene: TRBJ2-4
v_gene: TRBV12-3/TRBV12-4
abundance: many
d_gene: -
CDR3nt: TGTGCCAGCACCAATCAGGGGTCCAAAAACATTCAGTACTTC
CDR3aa: CASTNQGSKNIQYF

j_gene: TRBJ2-2
v_gene: TRBV5-6
abundance: -
d_gene: -
CDR3nt: TGTGCCAGCAGCTCGGTTTCGTTGTCTTCTGGGGGTTTGGCCGGGGAGCTGTTTTTT
CDR3aa: CASSSVSLSSGGLAGELFF

j_gene: TRBJ2-5
v_gene: TRBV6-2/TRBV6-3
abundance: many
d_gene: -
CDR3nt: TGTGCCAGCAGTTACCCTCTGTTAGCGGCCCAAGAGACCCAGTACTTC
CDR3aa: CASSYPLLAAQETQYF

j_gene: TRBJ1-4
v_gene: TRBV7-6
abundance: -
d_gene: TRBD1
CDR3nt: TGTGCCAGCAGCTGGGGACAGGAGGCAACTAATGAAAAACTGTTTTTT
CDR3aa: CASSWGQEATNEKLFF